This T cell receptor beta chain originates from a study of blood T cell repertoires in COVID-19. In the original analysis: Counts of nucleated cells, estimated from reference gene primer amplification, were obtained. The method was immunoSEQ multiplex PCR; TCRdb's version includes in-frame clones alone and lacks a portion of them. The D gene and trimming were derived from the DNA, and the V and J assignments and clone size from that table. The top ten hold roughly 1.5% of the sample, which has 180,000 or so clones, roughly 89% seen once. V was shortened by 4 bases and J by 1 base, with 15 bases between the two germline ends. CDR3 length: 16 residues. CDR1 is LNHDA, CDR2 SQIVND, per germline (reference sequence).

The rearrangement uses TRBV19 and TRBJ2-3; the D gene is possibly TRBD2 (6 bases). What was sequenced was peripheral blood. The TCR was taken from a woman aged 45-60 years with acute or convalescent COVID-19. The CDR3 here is CASSNRRAGGTDTQYF. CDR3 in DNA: TGTGCCAGTAGTAACCGGAGGGCCGGCGGCACAGATACGCAGTATTTT.